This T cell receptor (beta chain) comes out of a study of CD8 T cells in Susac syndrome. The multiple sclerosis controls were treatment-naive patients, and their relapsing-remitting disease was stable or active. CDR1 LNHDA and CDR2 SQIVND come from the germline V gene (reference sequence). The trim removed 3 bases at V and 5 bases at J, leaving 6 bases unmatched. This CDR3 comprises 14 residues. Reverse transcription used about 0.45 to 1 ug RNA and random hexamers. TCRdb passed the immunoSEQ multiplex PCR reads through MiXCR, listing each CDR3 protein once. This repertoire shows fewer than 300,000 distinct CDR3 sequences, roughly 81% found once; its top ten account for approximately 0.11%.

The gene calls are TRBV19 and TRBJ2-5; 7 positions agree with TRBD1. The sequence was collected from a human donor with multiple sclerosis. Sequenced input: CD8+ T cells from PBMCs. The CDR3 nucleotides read TGTGCCAGTAGTATGGCACAGGGGCAGGAGACCCAGTACTTC. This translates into CASSMAQGQETQYF.